The rows below give T cell receptor beta chains drawn from one sample of a study of blood T cell repertoires in COVID-19. Assay used: immunoSEQ multiplex PCR; TCRdb lists only in-frame clones, some missing. The sample holds around 400,000 clones, approximately 89% seen once. The material sequenced was PBMCs or T cells enriched from blood (not recorded which). These receptors were taken from a woman aged 40 to 49 who had been exposed to COVID-19. Both conserved end residues are part of each CDR3. A D gene is named only where the DNA matches it firmly. Clone size, where shown, is once, few, many, or a class for clones that have expanded.

v_gene	d_gene	j_gene	abundance	CDR3aa	CDR3nt
TRBV24-1	-	TRBJ1-5	once	CAAQIGGGGGESNQPQHF	TGTGCCGCCCAAATTGGGGGGGGCGGGGGTGAGAGCAATCAGCCCCAGCATTTT
TRBV7-2	-	TRBJ1-1	once	CASSLMSGGMNTEAFF	TGTGCCAGCAGCTTAATGTCGGGCGGGATGAACACTGAAGCTTTCTTT
TRBV5-1	-	TRBJ1-1	-	CASAQGPETEAFF	TGCGCCAGTGCACAGGGCCCAGAAACTGAAGCTTTCTTT
TRBV6-5	TRBD1	TRBJ1-2	-	CASSFDQGGLNYGYTF	TGTGCCAGCAGTTTCGACCAGGGGGGCCTTAACTATGGCTACACCTTC
TRBV5-1	TRBD1	TRBJ2-7	-	CASSDRDRGSYEQYF	TGCGCCAGCAGCGACCGGGACAGGGGCTCCTACGAGCAGTACTTC
TRBV5-1	TRBD1	TRBJ1-3	-	CASSLGTGLPGNTIYF	TGCGCCAGCAGCTTGGGGACAGGCCTACCCGGAAACACCATATATTTT
TRBV5-1	-	TRBJ2-5	few	CASSLATGLQTQYF	TGCGCCAGCAGCTTGGCGACAGGCCTGCAGACCCAGTACTTC
TRBV3-1/TRBV3-2	-	TRBJ2-1	-	CASSGRLSYNEQFF	TGTGCCAGCAGCGGGCGCCTGAGCTACAATGAGCAGTTCTTC
TRBV5-1	TRBD2	TRBJ2-3	-	CASSRAGAGGTDTQYF	TGCGCCAGCAGCCGTGCTGGAGCGGGGGGGACAGATACGCAGTATTTT
TRBV2	TRBD2	TRBJ2-2	-	CASREGLAGLPNTGELFF	TGTGCCAGCAGAGAAGGACTAGCGGGGCTACCTAACACCGGGGAGCTGTTTTTT
TRBV27	TRBD1	TRBJ1-2	-	CASSAGGPYGYTF	TGTGCCAGCAGTGCAGGGGGCCCCTATGGCTACACCTTC
TRBV13	TRBD1	TRBJ1-1	-	CASRLGTGGRGAFF	TGTGCCAGCAGATTAGGGACAGGGGGCCGGGGAGCTTTCTTT
TRBV6-6	-	TRBJ1-3	-	CASSPGVYSGNTIYF	TGTGCCAGCAGCCCTGGAGTCTACTCTGGAAACACCATATATTTT
TRBV11-2	-	TRBJ1-1	-	CASSRGGTEAFF	TGTGCCAGCAGCCGGGGAGGGACTGAAGCTTTCTTT
TRBV10-3	TRBD1	TRBJ2-3	once	CAISEADRGQVDTQYF	TGTGCCATCAGTGAGGCGGACAGGGGGCAGGTAGATACGCAGTATTTT
TRBV2	-	TRBJ1-2	-	CASSGQYGYTF	TGTGCCAGCAGCGGACAGTATGGCTACACCTTC
TRBV7-9	TRBD2	TRBJ2-1	-	CASSSASGTSYNEQFF	TGTGCCAGCAGCTCAGCTAGCGGGACCTCCTACAATGAGCAGTTCTTC
TRBV5-1	-	TRBJ1-2	-	CASRSGVTGPLLF	TGCGCCAGCAGGTCCGGGGTGACGGGCCCCCTGCTCTTC
TRBV7-9	TRBD1	TRBJ1-1	-	CASSWGQQNTEAFF	TGTGCCAGCAGCTGGGGACAGCAGAACACTGAAGCTTTCTTT
TRBV5-1	-	TRBJ1-6	-	CASSLTGPHAGGSPLHF	TGCGCCAGCAGCTTGACGGGACCTCATGCGGGGGGTTCACCCCTCCACTTT
TRBV2	TRBD1	TRBJ1-2	-	CANQQGAGDGYTF	TGTGCCAATCAACAGGGGGCAGGCGATGGCTACACCTTC
TRBV30	TRBD1	TRBJ2-1	-	CAWLSRDRGPFF	TGTGCCTGGCTTTCTCGGGACAGGGGTCCGTTCTTC
TRBV19	-	TRBJ1-2	-	CATTITLDSNYGYTF	TGTGCCACCACGATAACACTCGACAGTAACTATGGCTACACCTTC
TRBV5-1	TRBD1	TRBJ2-2	few	CASSLRDRGIGELFF	TGCGCCAGCAGCTTGAGGGACAGGGGGATCGGGGAGCTGTTTTTT
TRBV5-1	TRBD1	TRBJ2-7	-	CASSFGAGTAITYEQYF	TGCGCCAGCAGCTTTGGCGCCGGGACAGCAATCACCTACGAGCAGTACTTC
TRBV6-5	-	TRBJ1-6	-	CASRLQPGIVSPLHF	TGTGCCAGCAGGCTGCAACCCGGGATTGTTTCACCCCTCCACTTT
TRBV25-1	-	TRBJ1-3	once	CASSGPRVGGAGNTIYF	TGTGCCAGCAGTGGACCCAGAGTGGGTGGAGCTGGAAACACCATATATTTT
TRBV5-1	-	TRBJ2-5	-	CASSLAQKETQYF	TGCGCCAGCAGCTTGGCCCAGAAAGAGACCCAGTACTTC
TRBV10-2	-	TRBJ2-5	-	CASRSRGAGAETQYF	TGCGCCAGCAGGTCCCGGGGGGCAGGGGCAGAGACCCAGTACTTC
TRBV14	TRBD2	TRBJ2-1	-	CASSQWAGTSGGNEQFF	TGTGCCAGCAGCCAATGGGCTGGGACTAGCGGGGGAAATGAGCAGTTCTTC
TRBV7-8	-	TRBJ1-5	-	CASSLEAGGVHQPQHF	TGTGCCAGCAGCTTAGAGGCGGGGGGAGTTCATCAGCCCCAGCATTTT
TRBV11-1	TRBD1	TRBJ2-7	-	CASSAAGGSREQYF	TGTGCCAGCAGCGCTGCAGGGGGCTCGAGGGAGCAGTACTTC
TRBV20-1	-	TRBJ1-1	-	CSASPTGRRAFF	TGCAGTGCTAGTCCTACCGGACGGAGGGCTTTCTTT
TRBV19	TRBD1	TRBJ1-1	-	CASSPSRGTGVTEAFF	TGTGCCAGTAGTCCTTCACGGGGGACAGGAGTTACTGAAGCTTTCTTT
TRBV24-1	-	TRBJ1-2	-	CATSDSPGYGYTF	TGTGCCACCAGTGATTCACCCGGCTATGGCTACACCTTC
TRBV9	TRBD2	TRBJ2-7	-	CASSLSGSTGEQYF	TGTGCCAGCAGCCTAAGCGGGAGTACGGGGGAGCAGTACTTC
TRBV7-9	-	TRBJ1-2	-	CASSAAGRGGYTF	TGTGCCAGCAGCGCGGCGGGGCGCGGTGGCTACACCTTC
TRBV19	TRBD2	TRBJ2-1	-	CASSTSGGNEQFF	TGTGCCAGTAGTACCTCGGGGGGCAATGAGCAGTTCTTC
TRBV11-3	TRBD2	TRBJ2-7	few	CASSLAGTSPTYEQYF	TGTGCCAGCAGCTTAGCCGGGACTAGCCCGACCTACGAGCAGTACTTC
TRBV30	-	TRBJ2-7	-	CARTTEGYEQYF	TGTGCCCGAACAACTGAGGGTTACGAGCAGTACTTC
TRBV15	-	TRBJ1-1	-	CATSRDYRRLSEAEAFF	TGTGCCACCAGCAGAGATTACCGCCGCCTGTCAGAGGCTGAAGCTTTCTTT
TRBV30	-	TRBJ2-7	-	CAWSVYTEQYF	TGTGCCTGGAGTGTTTACACGGAGCAGTACTTC
TRBV5-1	-	TRBJ2-2	-	CASSIGGRGMYQGGELFF	TGCGCCAGCAGTATTGGTGGCAGGGGAATGTATCAAGGCGGGGAGCTGTTTTTT
TRBV25-1	-	TRBJ1-3	-	CASRGLSAGNTIYF	TGTGCCAGCAGGGGGCTTTCGGCCGGAAACACCATATATTTT
TRBV27	-	TRBJ1-3	-	CASAPGRGNTIYF	TGTGCCAGCGCTCCAGGGCGTGGAAACACCATATATTTT
TRBV6-6	TRBD1	TRBJ1-4	-	CASSEHRGSEKLFF	TGTGCCAGCAGCGAGCACAGGGGCAGTGAAAAACTGTTTTTT
TRBV19	TRBD1	TRBJ1-1	once	CASSTDRSRTEAFF	TGTGCCAGTAGTACGGACAGGTCGAGGACTGAAGCTTTCTTT
TRBV5-1	TRBD2	TRBJ2-7	-	CASSLLAGHLSYEQYF	TGCGCCAGCAGCTTATTAGCGGGGCACCTCTCCTACGAGCAGTACTTC
TRBV5-5	-	TRBJ1-6	-	CASSLEAQGRNSPLHF	TGTGCCAGCAGCTTGGAGGCACAGGGTCGGAATTCACCCCTCCACTTT
TRBV29-1	-	TRBJ1-4	-	CSTYDRINEKLFF	TGCAGCACTTACGACAGAATTAATGAAAAACTGTTTTTT
TRBV18	-	TRBJ1-5	-	CASSPGAGGNQPQHF	TGTGCCAGCTCACCAGGGGCGGGAGGCAATCAGCCCCAGCATTTT
TRBV5-1	TRBD1	TRBJ2-7	-	CASSSSGTAYEQYF	TGCGCCAGCAGCTCATCCGGGACAGCCTACGAGCAGTACTTC
TRBV13	TRBD1	TRBJ1-3	-	CASRTLKQGARGNTIYF	TGTGCCAGCAGAACCTTAAAACAGGGGGCAAGAGGAAACACCATATATTTT
TRBV12-3/TRBV12-4	-	TRBJ1-2	-	CASSFPGNYGYTF	TGTGCCAGCAGTTTCCCGGGGAACTATGGCTACACCTTC
TRBV29-1	TRBD1	TRBJ1-2	-	CSVTGDGYTF	TGCAGCGTTACAGGGGATGGCTACACCTTC